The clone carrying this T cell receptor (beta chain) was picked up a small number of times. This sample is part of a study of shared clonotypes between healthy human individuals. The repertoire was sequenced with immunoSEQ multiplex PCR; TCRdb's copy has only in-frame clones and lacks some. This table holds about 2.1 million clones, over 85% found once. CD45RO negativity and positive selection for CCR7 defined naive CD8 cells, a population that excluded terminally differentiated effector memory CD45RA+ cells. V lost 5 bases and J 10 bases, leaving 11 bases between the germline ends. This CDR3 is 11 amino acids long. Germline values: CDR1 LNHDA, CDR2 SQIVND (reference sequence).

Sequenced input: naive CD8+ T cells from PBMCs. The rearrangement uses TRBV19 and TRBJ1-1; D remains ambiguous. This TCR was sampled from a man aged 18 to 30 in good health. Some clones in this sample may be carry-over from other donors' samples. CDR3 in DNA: TGTGCCAGTAGTTCCTCATTAGGAGCTTTCTTT. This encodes CASSSSLGAFF.